The 32 T cell receptor beta chains given below trace back to one sample, sequenced in a study of early T cells in non-severe SARS-CoV-2 infection. TCRdb re-called the 5' RACE reads with MiXCR, one entry per CDR3 protein. In the table there are more than 20,000 distinct CDR3 sequences, less than 7.5% of which are singletons. The specimen was whole blood, collected at baseline. These receptors were obtained from an adult who was a healthcare worker with PCR-confirmed SARS-CoV-2 infection or an uninfected control (not recorded which).

The chain couples TRBV19 to TRBJ1-6; the D gene is possibly TRBD1 (5 bases). The V gene's germline CDR1 is LNHDA and CDR2 SQIVND (reference sequence). V gave up 6 bases and J gave up 0 bases, with 9 bases separating them. The CDR3 is 15 amino acids. The CDR3 protein is CASSPDNSYNSPLHF. CDR3 nucleotides: TGTGCCAGTAGCCCGGACAACTCCTATAATTCACCCCTCCACTTT.

This clonotype was seen many times. The genes are TRBV5-6 and TRBJ2-3; 9 bases fit TRBD2. The germline CDR1 and CDR2 sequences are SGHDT and YYEEEE. This CDR3 is built from 15 residues. With 4 bases clipped from V and 2 bases from J, the junction kept 5 bases outside the gene matches. The CDR3 region is CASSLTSGTTDTQYF. As DNA, the CDR3 is TGTGCCAGCAGCCTGACTAGCGGAACCACAGATACGCAGTATTTT.

This chain connects TRBV5-8 to TRBJ1-5, with 7 bases identical to TRBD1. The CDR3 sequence is 15 residues long. The germline V gene encodes CDR1 SGHTS and CDR2 YDEGEE. The V gene end was trimmed by 4 bases and the J gene end by 4 bases; junction bases not matched to a gene: 8. The CDR3 here is CASSRGTASNQPQHF. The CDR3 bases are TGTGCCAGCAGCCGCGGGACAGCCAGTAATCAGCCCCAGCATTTT. Filled out from reference TRBV5-8 and TRBJ1-5, the complete variable domain reads EAGVTQSPTHLIKTRGQQATLRCSPISGHTSVYWYQQALGLGLQFLLWYDEGEERNRGNFPPRFSGRQFPNYSSELNVNALELEDSALYLCASSRGTASNQPQHFGDGTRLSIL.

This clonotype was seen repeatedly, ten times or more. The CDR3 sequence: CASGNSGGAHIQYF. CDR3 nucleotides: TGTGCCAGCGGAAACAGCGGGGGGGCGCACATTCAGTACTTC. The rearrangement links TRBV12-3 or TRBV12-4 to TRBJ2-4, with 10 positions matching TRBD2. This CDR3 is 14 amino acids long. V was clipped by 8 bases and J by 8 bases; unmatched bases: 9.

This clonotype was counted between two and nine times. The junction shows a germline mismatch at one end, possibly a read error. The chain links TRBV7-2 to TRBJ2-5; the match to TRBD2 covers 7 bases. Germline loops: CDR1 SGHTA, CDR2 FQGNSA. The CDR3 is 15 residues long. The chain's CDR3 is CPSSSRDYQGETQYF. CDR3 nucleotide sequence: TGTCCCAGCAGCTCCCGGGACTACCAGGGAGAGACCCAGTACTTC.

This clonotype came up many times. The chain joins TRBV11-1 to TRBJ2-1; 9 bases agree with TRBD2. The length of the CDR3 is 17 residues. Germline loops: CDR1 SGHAT, CDR2 FQDESV (reference sequence). The J segment lost 0 bases and the V segment lost 5 bases, leaving 8 bases of the junction unmatched. CDR3 sequence reads: CASSPATSGYSYNEQFF. The CDR3 bases are TGTGCCAGCAGCCCTGCGACTAGCGGTTACTCCTACAATGAGCAGTTCTTC. The full variable domain, rest sourced from reference TRBV11-1 and TRBJ2-1, is EAEVAQSPRYKITEKSQAVAFWCDPISGHATLYWYRQILGQGPELLVQFQDESVVDDSQLPKDRFSAERLKGVDSTLKIQPAELGDSAMYLCASSPATSGYSYNEQFFGPGTRLTVL.

This clonotype was recorded many times. The genes are TRBV30 and TRBJ2-7; 7 positions agree with TRBD1. This CDR3 has 12 amino acids. CDR1 is GTSNPN and CDR2 is SVGIG in the germline V gene (reference sequence). The V gene end was trimmed by 3 bases and the J gene end by 4 bases; junction bases not matched to a gene: 3. The CDR3 sequence: CAWSDRDYEQYF. The CDR3 DNA reads TGTGCCTGGAGCGACAGGGATTACGAGCAGTACTTC.

This clonotype has at least ten counts. This chain connects TRBV9 to TRBJ2-5; D ambiguous. CDR1 is SGDLS and CDR2 is YYNGEE in the germline V gene. The CDR3 is 13 residues long. V lost 0 bases, J lost 4 bases, and 7 bases lay in between. The CDR3 loop is CASSVATVETQYF. As DNA, the CDR3 is TGTGCCAGCAGCGTAGCTACAGTAGAGACCCAGTACTTC.

In this sample, this clonotype turned up a few times. CDR3 protein: CSGMPGAAGTQYF. DNA of the CDR3: TGCAGCGGGATGCCAGGGGCCGCCGGGACCCAGTACTTC. The rearrangement uses TRBV29-1 and TRBJ2-5, with D perhaps TRBD1 (6 bases). Germline assignment: CDR1 SQVTM and CDR2 ANQGSEA. The CDR3 extends over 13 amino acids. Trimming left V 7 bases short and J 7 bases short, with 19 bases between.

This clonotype has only a few counts. The V gene is TRBV7-3, the J gene TRBJ1-2; 8 bases are shared with TRBD1. Germline V gene sequence: CDR1 SGHTA, CDR2 FQGTGA. The CDR3 loop spans 14 amino acids. Unmatched junction bases numbered 2, after V lost 5 bases and J lost 0 bases. For the CDR3, the DNA is TGTGCCAGCAGCCCACAGGGGGCTAACTATGGCTACACCTTC. This sequence encodes CASSPQGANYGYTF.

This clonotype was detected ten times or more. The chain uses TRBV3-1 and TRBJ2-3, with 12 positions matching TRBD2. Germline lookup yields CDR1 LGHDT and CDR2 YNNKEL (reference sequence). The CDR3 spans 18 residues. J was trimmed by 3 bases and V by 0 bases; bases with no gene match: 7. CDR3 in DNA: TGTGCCAGCAGCCAAGATCAAGGACTAGCGGGGATGACAGATACGCAGTATTTT. The encoded protein is CASSQDQGLAGMTDTQYF.

This clonotype was recorded at least ten times. The gene calls are TRBV7-2 and TRBJ2-3; TRBD1 matches 8 bases. V shed 2 bases and J 3 bases; nucleotides not matched to a gene: 7. Germline lookup yields CDR1 SGHTA and CDR2 FQGNSA. CDR3 length: 16 amino acids. The CDR3 loop reads CASSLRGRQGTDTQYF. The DNA for the CDR3 is TGTGCCAGCAGCTTACGCGGAAGACAGGGGACAGATACGCAGTATTTT.

This clonotype was seen many times. This chain joins TRBV18 and TRBJ2-7; D is unclear. Deletions cut 2 bases from V and 6 bases from J, with 8 bases between. Germline V gives CDR1 KGHSH, CDR2 LQKENI. The CDR3 length is 12 residues. The CDR3 DNA reads as TGTGCCAGCTCACCATCCACCCGCGAGCAGTACTTC. It translates to CASSPSTREQYF.

This clonotype has at least ten counts. The gene calls are TRBV18 and TRBJ1-2; possibly TRBD1 for D (5 bases). V was cut by 0 bases and J by 6 bases, with 11 bases left in between. The CDR3 is 14 residues long. Germline V gene data show CDR1 as KGHSH and CDR2 as LQKENI. The CDR3 nucleotides read TGTGCCAGCTCACCACCCGCAGGGAGTGATGGCTACACCTTC. This codes for CASSPPAGSDGYTF.

This clonotype was picked up many times. The genes are TRBV10-3 and TRBJ2-7, with TRBD1 matching 8 bases. The CDR3 has 13 residues. Germline loops: CDR1 ENHRY, CDR2 SYGVKD. Unmatched junction bases numbered 6, after V lost 8 bases and J lost 3 bases. The CDR3 reads CAIRDRLGYEQYF. The CDR3, as DNA: TGTGCCATCCGGGACAGGTTGGGCTACGAGCAGTACTTC.

Only a few counts were recorded for this clonotype. The chain couples TRBV10-3 to TRBJ1-1; no definite D call. The germline V and J ends were trimmed by 6 bases and 3 bases, with 11 bases remaining between them. The germline V gene has CDR1 ENHRY and CDR2 SYGVKD. The CDR3 totals 13 residues. CDR3 sequence (DNA): TGTGCCATCAGCAGCTCGGGGTACACTGAAGCTTTCTTT. Translated, it gives CAISSSGYTEAFF.

The gene calls are TRBV7-7 and TRBJ2-7; D perhaps matches TRBD2 (6 bases). The germline V gene encodes CDR1 SSHAT and CDR2 FNYEAQ (reference sequence). This CDR3 has 16 residues. V was shortened by 5 bases and J by 3 bases, with 20 bases between the two germline ends. CDR3 DNA sequence: TGTGCCAGCAGCCTAGGCCACTTAGCGGAGGGCTACGAGCAGTACTTC. It specifies CASSLGHLAEGYEQYF.

This clonotype has a handful of counts. This chain joins TRBV7-2 and TRBJ2-2; D is unclear. This CDR3 spans 15 amino acids. Trimming cost V 5 bases and J 4 bases, with 14 bases left between them. CDR1 SGHTA and CDR2 FQGNSA come from the germline V gene. The CDR3 is CASSPGVGFTGELFF. CDR3 DNA sequence: TGTGCCAGCAGCCCAGGCGTAGGATTCACCGGGGAGCTGTTTTTT.

The chain is built from TRBV20-1 and TRBJ2-3, with 12 bases fitting TRBD2. With 4 bases clipped from V and 3 bases from J, the junction kept 2 bases outside the gene matches. CDR1 DFQATT and CDR2 SNEGSKA come from the germline V gene (reference sequence). The CDR3 has 14 residues. The CDR3 protein is CSAKGLAGTDTQYF. The DNA of the CDR3 is TGCAGTGCTAAAGGACTAGCGGGGACAGATACGCAGTATTTT.

J is TRBJ2-3 and V is TRBV6-5, with D tentatively TRBD2 (5 bases). CDR3 length: 11 residues. Per germline, CDR1 MNHEY and CDR2 SVGAGI. V was clipped by 6 bases and J by 4 bases, with 5 bases between them. The CDR3 sequence is CASRRADTQYF. In nucleotides, the CDR3 is TGTGCCAGCAGGAGGGCAGATACGCAGTATTTT.

The CDR3 nucleotides are TGTGCCATCAGTGAGTGGACTAGCGATATAGCCAAAAACATTCAGTACTTC. Amino acids: CAISEWTSDIAKNIQYF. This chain joins TRBV10-3 and TRBJ2-4, with 9 bases identical to TRBD2. The V and J ends lost 1 base and 0 bases, in that order; junction bases with no gene match: 4. Germline CDR1 ENHRY, CDR2 SYGVKD. The CDR3 is 17 amino acids.

This clonotype has ten or more counts. The chain combines TRBV19 with TRBJ2-2; tentative D call: TRBD1 (5 bases). Germline V gene data show CDR1 as LNHDA and CDR2 as SQIVND (reference sequence). Trimming pared 5 bases from V and 5 bases from J, leaving 9 bases between. The CDR3 is 13 residues long. The CDR3 spells CASSGARTGELFF. In DNA form, the CDR3 reads TGTGCCAGTAGTGGGGCGAGGACCGGGGAGCTGTTTTTT.

This clonotype came up many times. This chain joins TRBV7-9 and TRBJ2-3, with TRBD2 as a possible D gene (5 bases). Trimming shortened V by 5 bases and J by 3 bases, and 15 bases separated the two germline ends. The V gene's germline CDR1 is SEHNR and CDR2 FQNEAQ (reference sequence). The CDR3 is 15 amino acids. The CDR3 spells CASSLGLARTDTQYF. CDR3 in DNA: TGTGCCAGCAGCCTAGGGCTAGCCAGGACAGATACGCAGTATTTT.

This clonotype was seen a few times. This chain links TRBV7-9 with TRBJ1-1; no clear D gene. Trimming cost V 2 bases and J 1 base, with 8 bases left between them. Germline V CDR1 and CDR2: SEHNR, FQNEAQ (reference sequence). The CDR3 extends over 14 amino acids. CDR3: CASSLWATNTEAFF. CDR3 nucleotides: TGTGCCAGCAGCTTATGGGCAACGAACACTGAAGCTTTCTTT. Complete variable domain (other parts from reference TRBV7-9 and TRBJ1-1): DTGVSQNPRHKITKRGQNVTFRCDPISEHNRLYWYRQTLGQGPEFLTYFQNEAQLEKSRLLSDRFSAERPKGSFSTLEIQRTEQGDSAMYLCASSLWATNTEAFFGQGTRLTVV.

The table lists this clonotype with a few counts. The V and J genes are TRBV20-1 and TRBJ2-1, with a weak D call TRBD1 (6 bases). The CDR3 contains 14 residues. V shed 7 bases and J shed 1 base, with 14 bases lying between them. Germline V gives CDR1 DFQATT, CDR2 SNEGSKA (reference sequence). CDR3 amino acids: CSVSTGSSYNEQFF. CDR3 nucleotides: TGCAGTGTCTCAACAGGGTCGTCCTACAATGAGCAGTTCTTC.

This clonotype has more than one count but fewer than ten. This rearrangement joins TRBV29-1 to TRBJ2-5; a weak D match, TRBD2 (6 bases). Germline CDR1 and CDR2: SQVTM and ANQGSEA. This CDR3 has 10 amino acids. V was trimmed by 7 bases and J by 5 bases, leaving 8 bases between them. CDR3 loop: CSGEEETQYF. The CDR3 coding sequence is TGCAGCGGGGAGGAGGAGACCCAGTACTTC.

This clonotype was found a few times. CDR3 protein: CASSLGTGSTEAFF. The CDR3 nucleotides are TGCGCCAGCAGCTTGGGGACAGGGTCCACTGAAGCTTTCTTT. The gene calls are TRBV5-1 and TRBJ1-1, with 8 bases that match TRBD1. With 0 bases clipped from V and 4 bases from J, the junction kept 2 bases outside the gene matches. The germline V gene encodes CDR1 SGHRS and CDR2 YFSETQ. The CDR3 length is 14 residues.

This clonotype appeared a few times. The chain has TRBV3-1 and TRBJ2-5; either TRBD1 or TRBD2 may fit D (5 bases each). There are 13 residues in the CDR3. Trimming removed 2 bases at V and 6 bases at J, with 10 bases between. Per the germline V gene, CDR1 is LGHDT and CDR2 is YNNKEL (reference sequence). CDR3 DNA sequence: TGTGCCAGCAGCCAATGGACGGGACAGACCCAGTACTTC. Its translation: CASSQWTGQTQYF.

The chain recombines TRBV5-6 with TRBJ2-5, with a tentative D call TRBD1 (5 bases). The CDR3 extends over 13 amino acids. The germline V gene encodes CDR1 SGHDT and CDR2 YYEEEE. Deletions cut 8 bases from V and 4 bases from J, with 15 bases between. The CDR3 sequence: CASSLAGRETQYF. CDR3 sequence (DNA): TGTGCCAGTTCCTTGGCAGGGCGAGAGACCCAGTACTTC.

Relative to its sample, this clonotype is medium-sized (0.01 to 0.1%). V is TRBV29-1 and J is TRBJ1-1; D not certain. The CDR3 covers 11 residues. CDR1 is SQVTM, CDR2 ANQGSEA, per germline. Between the trimmed V and J ends, which lost 7 bases and 2 bases, there was a span of 8 bases. The chain's CDR3 is CSDGSNTEAFF. CDR3 DNA: TGCAGCGACGGGAGCAACACTGAAGCTTTCTTT.

This clonotype came up a few times. V and J are TRBV12-5 and TRBJ1-4; unclear D gene. The germline gives CDR1 LGHNT, CDR2 FRNRAP. Trimming took off 2 bases at V and 6 bases at J, with 16 bases between the two ends. This CDR3 region has 16 residues. DNA for the CDR3: TGTGCTAGTGGTTTGTCATCCACGGGCCGAGATGAAAAACTGTTTTTT. Amino acid sequence: CASGLSSTGRDEKLFF.

The rearrangement joins TRBV27 to TRBJ1-4; tentative D call: TRBD1 (6 bases). Germline V gene data show CDR1 as MNHEY and CDR2 as SMNVEV (reference sequence). CDR3 length: 13 residues. Trimming removed 8 bases at V and 8 bases at J, with 15 bases between. The CDR3 loop reads CASAPRGGEKLFF. Here the CDR3 DNA reads TGTGCCAGCGCTCCCAGGGGAGGGGAAAAACTGTTTTTT.